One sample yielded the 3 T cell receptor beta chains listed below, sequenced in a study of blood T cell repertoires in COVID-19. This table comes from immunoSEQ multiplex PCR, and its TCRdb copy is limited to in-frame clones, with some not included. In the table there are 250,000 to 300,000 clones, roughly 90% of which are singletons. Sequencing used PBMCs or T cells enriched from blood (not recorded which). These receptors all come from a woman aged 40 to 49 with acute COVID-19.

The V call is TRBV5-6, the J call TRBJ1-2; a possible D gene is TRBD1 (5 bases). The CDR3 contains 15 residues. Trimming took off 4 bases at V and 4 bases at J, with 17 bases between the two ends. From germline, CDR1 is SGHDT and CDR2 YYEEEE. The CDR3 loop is CASSQTVALGYGYTF. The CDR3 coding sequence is TGTGCCAGCAGCCAGACAGTGGCCTTGGGCTATGGCTACACCTTC. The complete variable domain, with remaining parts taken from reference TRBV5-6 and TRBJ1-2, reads DAGVTQSPTHLIKTRGQQVTLRCSPKSGHDTVSWYQQALGQGPQFIFQYYEEEERQRGNFPDRFSGHQFPNYSSELNVNALLLGDSALYLCASSQTVALGYGYTFGSGTRLTVV.

The CDR3 loop reads CASSLYPGRVRTEAFF. The DNA of the CDR3 is TGTGCCAGCAGCTTATATCCGGGGAGGGTTAGGACTGAAGCTTTCTTT. The chain uses TRBV7-2 and TRBJ1-1; D not certain. Germline-derived CDR1 and CDR2 are SGHTA and FQGNSA. This CDR3 has 16 amino acids. Trimming shortened V by 2 bases and J by 5 bases, and 18 bases separated the two germline ends.

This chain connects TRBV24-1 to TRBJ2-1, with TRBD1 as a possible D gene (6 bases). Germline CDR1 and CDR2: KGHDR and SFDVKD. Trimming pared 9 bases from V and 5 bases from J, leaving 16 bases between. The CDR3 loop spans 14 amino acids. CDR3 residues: CATARAGANNEQFF. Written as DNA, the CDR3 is TGTGCCACCGCCCGCGCAGGGGCTAACAATGAGCAGTTCTTC.